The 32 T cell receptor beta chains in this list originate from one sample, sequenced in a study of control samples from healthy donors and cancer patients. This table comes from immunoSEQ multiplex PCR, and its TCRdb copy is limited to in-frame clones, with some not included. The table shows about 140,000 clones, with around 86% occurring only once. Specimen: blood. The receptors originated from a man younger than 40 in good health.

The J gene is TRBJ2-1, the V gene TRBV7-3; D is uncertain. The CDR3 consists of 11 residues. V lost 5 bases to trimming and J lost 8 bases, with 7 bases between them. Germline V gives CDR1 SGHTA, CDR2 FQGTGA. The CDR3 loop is CASSPGDEQFF. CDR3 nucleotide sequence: TGTGCCAGCAGCCCCGGTGATGAGCAGTTCTTC.

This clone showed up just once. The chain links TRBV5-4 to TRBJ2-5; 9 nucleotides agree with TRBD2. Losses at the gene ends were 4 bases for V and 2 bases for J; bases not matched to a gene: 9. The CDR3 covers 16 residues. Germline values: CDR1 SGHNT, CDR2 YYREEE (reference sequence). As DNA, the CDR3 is TGTGCCAGCAGCACGGCGGGGCTAGCGGGGCAAGAGACCCAGTACTTC. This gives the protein CASSTAGLAGQETQYF.

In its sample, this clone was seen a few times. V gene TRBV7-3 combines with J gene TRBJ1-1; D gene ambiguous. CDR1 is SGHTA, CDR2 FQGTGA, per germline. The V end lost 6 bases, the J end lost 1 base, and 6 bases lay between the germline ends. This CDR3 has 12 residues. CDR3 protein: CASRLSNTEAFF. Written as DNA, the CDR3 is TGTGCCAGCAGGTTATCGAACACTGAAGCTTTCTTT.

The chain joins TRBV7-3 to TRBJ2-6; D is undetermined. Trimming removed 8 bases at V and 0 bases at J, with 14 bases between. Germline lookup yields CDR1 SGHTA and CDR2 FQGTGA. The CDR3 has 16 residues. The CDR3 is CASATLGYSGANVLTF. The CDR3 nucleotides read TGTGCCAGCGCCACCCTGGGGTACTCTGGGGCCAACGTCCTGACTTTC.

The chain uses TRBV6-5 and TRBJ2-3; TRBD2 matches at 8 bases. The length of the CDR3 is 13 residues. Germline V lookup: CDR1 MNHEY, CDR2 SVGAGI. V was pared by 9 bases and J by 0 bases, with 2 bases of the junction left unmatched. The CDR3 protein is CASSSGSTDTQYF. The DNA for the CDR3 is TGTGCCAGTTCTAGCGGGAGCACAGATACGCAGTATTTT.

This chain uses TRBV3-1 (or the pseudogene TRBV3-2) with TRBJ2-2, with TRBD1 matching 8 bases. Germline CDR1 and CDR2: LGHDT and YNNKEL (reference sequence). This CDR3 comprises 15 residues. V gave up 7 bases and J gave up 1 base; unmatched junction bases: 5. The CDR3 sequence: CASNPTGENTGELFF. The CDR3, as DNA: TGTGCCAGCAACCCGACAGGGGAGAACACCGGGGAGCTGTTTTTT.

CDR3 DNA: TGTGCCAGCAGTCACAGCGGGAGACCATACGAGCAGTACTTC. Translated, it gives CASSHSGRPYEQYF. This chain uses TRBV11-2 with TRBJ2-7; 8 bases map to TRBD2. V shed 6 bases and J 4 bases; nucleotides not matched to a gene: 8. The CDR3 is made up of 14 amino acids. Germline lookup yields CDR1 SGHAT and CDR2 FQNNGV.

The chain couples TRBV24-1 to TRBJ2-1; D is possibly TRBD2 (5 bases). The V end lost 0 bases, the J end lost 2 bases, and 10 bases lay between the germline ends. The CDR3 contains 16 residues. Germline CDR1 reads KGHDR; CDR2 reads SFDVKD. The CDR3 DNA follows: TGTGCCACCAGTGATTTGAGCAGCGGTCCCTACAATGAGCAGTTCTTC. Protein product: CATSDLSSGPYNEQFF.

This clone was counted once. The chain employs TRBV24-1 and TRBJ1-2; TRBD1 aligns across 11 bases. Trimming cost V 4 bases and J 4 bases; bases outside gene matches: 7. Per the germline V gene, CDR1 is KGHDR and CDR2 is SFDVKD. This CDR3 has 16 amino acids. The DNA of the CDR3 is TGTGCCACCAGTGAACCCGGGACAGGGGGTGGCTATGGCTACACCTTC. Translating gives CATSEPGTGGGYGYTF.

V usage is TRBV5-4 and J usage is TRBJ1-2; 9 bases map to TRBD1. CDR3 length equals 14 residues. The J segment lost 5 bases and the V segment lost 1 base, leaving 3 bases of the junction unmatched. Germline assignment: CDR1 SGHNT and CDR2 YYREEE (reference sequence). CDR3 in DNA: TGTGCCAGCAGCTTGACAGGGGGCGCTTATGGCTACACCTTC. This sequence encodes CASSLTGGAYGYTF. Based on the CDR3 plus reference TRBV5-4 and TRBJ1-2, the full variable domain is ETGVTQSPTHLIKTRGQQVTLRCSSQSGHNTVSWYQQALGQGPQFIFQYYREEENGRGNFPPRFSGLQFPNYSSELNVNALELDDSALYLCASSLTGGAYGYTFGSGTRLTVV.

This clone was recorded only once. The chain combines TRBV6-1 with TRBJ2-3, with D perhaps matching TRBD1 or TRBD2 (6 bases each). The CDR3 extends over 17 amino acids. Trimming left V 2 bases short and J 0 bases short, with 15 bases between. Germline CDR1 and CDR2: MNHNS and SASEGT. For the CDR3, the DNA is TGTGCCAGCAGTGAACGAAGAGGGGGGATTAGCACAGATACGCAGTATTTT. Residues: CASSERRGGISTDTQYF.

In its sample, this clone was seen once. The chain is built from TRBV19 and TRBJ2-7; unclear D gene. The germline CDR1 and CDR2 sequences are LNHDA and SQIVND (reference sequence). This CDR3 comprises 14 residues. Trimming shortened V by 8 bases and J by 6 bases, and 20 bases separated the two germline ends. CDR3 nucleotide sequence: TGTGCCAGTTCCTTTTTGATCGCCGGGTCCGAGCAGTACTTC. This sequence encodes CASSFLIAGSEQYF.

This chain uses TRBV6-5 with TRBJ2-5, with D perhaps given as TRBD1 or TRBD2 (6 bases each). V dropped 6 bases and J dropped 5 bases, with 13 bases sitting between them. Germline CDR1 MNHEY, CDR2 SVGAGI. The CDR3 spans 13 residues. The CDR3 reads CASSRRGLETQYF. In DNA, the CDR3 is TGTGCCAGCAGCCGCAGGGGACTGGAGACCCAGTACTTC.

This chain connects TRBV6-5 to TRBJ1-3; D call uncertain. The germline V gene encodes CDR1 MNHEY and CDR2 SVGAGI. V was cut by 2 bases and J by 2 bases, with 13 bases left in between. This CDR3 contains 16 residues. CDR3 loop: CASSYADPRAGNTIYF. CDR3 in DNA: TGTGCCAGCAGTTACGCCGATCCAAGGGCTGGAAACACCATATATTTT.

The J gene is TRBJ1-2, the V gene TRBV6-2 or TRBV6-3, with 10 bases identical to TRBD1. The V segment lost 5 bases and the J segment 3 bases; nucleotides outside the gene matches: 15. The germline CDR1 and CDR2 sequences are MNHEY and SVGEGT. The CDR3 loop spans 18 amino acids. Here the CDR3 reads CASSDGGTGVSGDYGYTF. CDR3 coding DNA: TGTGCCAGCAGTGACGGAGGGACAGGGGTATCGGGGGACTATGGCTACACCTTC.

The CDR3 region is CATSGTGGTEAFF. The CDR3 nucleotides read TGTGCCACCAGCGGAACAGGGGGTACTGAAGCTTTCTTT. The chain links TRBV24-1 to TRBJ1-1; 8 nucleotides align to TRBD1. The V and J ends lost 7 bases and 5 bases, in that order; junction bases with no gene match: 5. This CDR3 comprises 13 residues. Per germline, CDR1 KGHDR and CDR2 SFDVKD.

The CDR3 sequence: CASSYSGTDSYEQYF. The CDR3 region has the DNA TGTGCCAGCAGTTACTCTGGGACCGACTCCTACGAGCAGTACTTC. The chain combines TRBV6-5 with TRBJ2-7; the D gene could be TRBD1 or TRBD2 (5 bases each). Germline CDR1 MNHEY, CDR2 SVGAGI. The CDR3 runs 15 residues. Trimming left V 0 bases short and J 0 bases short, with 9 bases between.

In nucleotides, the CDR3 is TGCAGTGTTCTCTCTTCGGGGGGGATGAACACTGAAGCTTTCTTT. It is translated as CSVLSSGGMNTEAFF. V is TRBV29-1 and J is TRBJ1-1; tentative D call: TRBD1 (5 bases). CDR3 size: 15 residues. CDR1 is SQVTM and CDR2 is ANQGSEA in the germline V gene.

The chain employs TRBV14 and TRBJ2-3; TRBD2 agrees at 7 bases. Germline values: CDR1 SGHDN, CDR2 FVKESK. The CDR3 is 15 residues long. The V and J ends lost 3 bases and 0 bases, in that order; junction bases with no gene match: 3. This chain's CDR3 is CASSQIAGSTDTQYF. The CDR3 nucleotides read TGTGCCAGCAGCCAGATAGCGGGTAGCACAGATACGCAGTATTTT.

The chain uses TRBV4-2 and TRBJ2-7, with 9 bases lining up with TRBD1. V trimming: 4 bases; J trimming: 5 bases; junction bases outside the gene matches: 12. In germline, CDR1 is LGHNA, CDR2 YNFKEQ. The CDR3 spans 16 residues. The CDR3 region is CASSRQTGTGRHEQYF. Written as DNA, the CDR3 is TGTGCCAGCAGCCGACAAACCGGGACAGGGAGGCACGAGCAGTACTTC.

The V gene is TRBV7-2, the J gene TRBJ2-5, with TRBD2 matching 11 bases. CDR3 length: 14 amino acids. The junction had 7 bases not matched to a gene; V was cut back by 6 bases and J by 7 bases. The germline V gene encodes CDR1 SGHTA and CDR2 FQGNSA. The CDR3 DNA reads TGTGCCAGCAGACTACTAGCGGGGGAAGGGACCCAGTACTTC. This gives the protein CASRLLAGEGTQYF.

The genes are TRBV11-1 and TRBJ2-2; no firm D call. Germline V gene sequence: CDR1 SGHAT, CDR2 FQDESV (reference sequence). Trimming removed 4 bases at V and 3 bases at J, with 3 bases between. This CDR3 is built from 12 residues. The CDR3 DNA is TGTGCCAGCAGCTACCACACCGGGGAGCTGTTTTTT. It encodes CASSYHTGELFF.

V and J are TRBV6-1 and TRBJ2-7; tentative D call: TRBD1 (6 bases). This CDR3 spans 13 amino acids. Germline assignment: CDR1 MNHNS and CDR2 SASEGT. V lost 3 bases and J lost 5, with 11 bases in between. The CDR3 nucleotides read TGTGCCAGCAGTGACCCAGGGGCCGACGAGCAGTACTTC. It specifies CASSDPGADEQYF.

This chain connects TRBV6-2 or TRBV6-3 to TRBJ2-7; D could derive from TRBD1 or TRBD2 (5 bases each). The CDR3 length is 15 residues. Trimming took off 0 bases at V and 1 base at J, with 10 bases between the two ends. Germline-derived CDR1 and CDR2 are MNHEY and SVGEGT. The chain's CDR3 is CASSYSGDGSYEQYF. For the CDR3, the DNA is TGTGCCAGCAGTTACTCCGGGGACGGTTCCTACGAGCAGTACTTC.

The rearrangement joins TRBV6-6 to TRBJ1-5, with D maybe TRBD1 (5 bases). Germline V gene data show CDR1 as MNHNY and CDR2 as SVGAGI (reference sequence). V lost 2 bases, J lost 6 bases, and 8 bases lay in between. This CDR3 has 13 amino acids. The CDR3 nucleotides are TGTGCCAGCAGTTACGGGGGGACTCAGCCCCAGCATTTT. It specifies CASSYGGTQPQHF.

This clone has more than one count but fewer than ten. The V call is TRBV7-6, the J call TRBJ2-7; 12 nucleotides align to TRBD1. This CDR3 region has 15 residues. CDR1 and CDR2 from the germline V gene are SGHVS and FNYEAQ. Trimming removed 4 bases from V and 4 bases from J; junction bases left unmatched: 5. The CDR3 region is CASSSGTGGGYEQYF. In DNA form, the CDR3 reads TGTGCCAGCAGCTCCGGGACAGGGGGCGGGTACGAGCAGTACTTC.

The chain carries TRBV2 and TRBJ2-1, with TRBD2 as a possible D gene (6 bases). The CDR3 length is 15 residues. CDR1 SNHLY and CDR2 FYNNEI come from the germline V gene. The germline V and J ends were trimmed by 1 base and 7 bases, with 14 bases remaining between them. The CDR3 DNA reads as TGTGCCAGCAGTGAAGAGGCGCGGGGTTTTAATGAGCAGTTCTTC. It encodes CASSEEARGFNEQFF.

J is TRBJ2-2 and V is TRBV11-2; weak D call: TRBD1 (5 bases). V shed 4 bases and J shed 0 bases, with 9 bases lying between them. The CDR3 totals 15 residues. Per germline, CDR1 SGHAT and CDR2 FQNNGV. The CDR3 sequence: CASSSDTANTGELFF. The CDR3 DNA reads TGTGCCAGCAGCTCGGACACTGCGAACACCGGGGAGCTGTTTTTT.

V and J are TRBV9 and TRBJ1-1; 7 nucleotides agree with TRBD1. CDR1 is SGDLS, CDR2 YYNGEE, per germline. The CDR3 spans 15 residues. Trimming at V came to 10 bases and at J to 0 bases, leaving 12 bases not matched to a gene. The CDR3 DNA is TGTGCCCCGGGACAGCCCAAGAGAGTGAACACTGAAGCTTTCTTT. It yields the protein CAPGQPKRVNTEAFF. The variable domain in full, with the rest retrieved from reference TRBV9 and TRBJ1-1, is DSGVTQTPKHLITATGQRVTLRCSPRSGDLSVYWYQQSLDQGLQFLIQYYNGEERAKGNILERFSAQQFPDLHSELNLSSLELGDSALYFCAPGQPKRVNTEAFFGQGTRLTVV.

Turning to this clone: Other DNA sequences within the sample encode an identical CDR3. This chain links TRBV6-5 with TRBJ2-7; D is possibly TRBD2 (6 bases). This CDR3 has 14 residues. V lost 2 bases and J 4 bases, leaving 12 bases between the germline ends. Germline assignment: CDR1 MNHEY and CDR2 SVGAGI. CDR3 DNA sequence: TGTGCCAGCAGTTACCGCGATAGCGGATACGAGCAGTACTTC. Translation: CASSYRDSGYEQYF.

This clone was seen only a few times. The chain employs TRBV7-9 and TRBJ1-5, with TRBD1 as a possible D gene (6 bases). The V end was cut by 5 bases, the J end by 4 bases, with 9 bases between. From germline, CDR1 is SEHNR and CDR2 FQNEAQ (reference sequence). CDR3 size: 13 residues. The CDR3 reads CASSTGQNQPQHF. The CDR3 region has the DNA TGTGCCAGCAGCACGGGACAAAATCAGCCCCAGCATTTT.

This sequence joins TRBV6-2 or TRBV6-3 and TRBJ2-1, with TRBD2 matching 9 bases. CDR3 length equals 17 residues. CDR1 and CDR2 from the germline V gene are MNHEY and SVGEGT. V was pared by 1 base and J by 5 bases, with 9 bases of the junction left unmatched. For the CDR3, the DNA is TGTGCCAGCAGTTACTACACGACTAGCGGATATAACAATGAGCAGTTCTTC. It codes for CASSYYTTSGYNNEQFF.